These T cell receptor beta chains were read from a single sample in a study of blood T cell repertoires in COVID-19. Some clones are missing from TCRdb's copy, which holds only in-frame ones; the method was immunoSEQ multiplex PCR. This table holds around 260,000 clones, approximately 87% found once. The specimen sequenced was peripheral blood. The receptor set was obtained from a woman aged 45-59 years with acute or convalescent COVID-19. The CDR3 runs from the conserved cysteine through the conserved F or W. The D gene is left open where the match is weak. The size of a clone is reported for some rows only, either as once, few or many, or as a class for expanded clones.

v_call,j_call,clone_size,d_call,cdr3_nt,cdr3_aa
TRBV3-1/TRBV3-2,TRBJ2-3,NA,TRBD2,TGTGCCAGCAGCCAAGGGCGGACTAGCGGCACAGATACGCAGTATTTT,CASSQGRTSGTDTQYF
TRBV9,TRBJ1-2,NA,NA,TGTGCCAGCAGCGTAGGACAGATCTATGGCTACACCTTC,CASSVGQIYGYTF
TRBV28,TRBJ2-1,NA,TRBD2,TGTGCCAGCAGTTCACCTAGCGGATTCTACAATGAGCAGTTCTTC,CASSSPSGFYNEQFF
TRBV5-5,TRBJ1-2,NA,NA,TGTGCCAGCAGCCGGGACAAAAACTATGGCTACACCTTC,CASSRDKNYGYTF
TRBV9,TRBJ2-7,NA,TRBD2,TGTGCCAGCAGCGTACAAGCGGGAGGGCCGCAGGAGCAGTACTTC,CASSVQAGGPQEQYF
TRBV27,TRBJ1-4,NA,NA,TGTGCCAGCAGTTTTGCGGGGGGCGAAAAACTGTTTTTT,CASSFAGGEKLFF
TRBV9,TRBJ1-2,NA,NA,TGTGCCAGCAGCTCCACCCGAAGAGGGCTAATCTATGGCTACACCTTC,CASSSTRRGLIYGYTF
TRBV19,TRBJ1-2,NA,TRBD1,TGTGCCAGTAGTATGGACAGGGGAGATGGCTACACCTTC,CASSMDRGDGYTF
TRBV21-1,TRBJ1-5,NA,NA,TGTGCCAGCAGCCCACAGTGGGGCAGGGGGCTGGTTCAGCCCCAGCATTTT,CASSPQWGRGLVQPQHF
TRBV6-6,TRBJ1-5,NA,NA,TGTGCCAGCAGTCCCCCATTCGGGCAGGGAAGGGCTATGGCCTCTAATAGCAATCAGCCCCAGCATTTT,CASSPPFGQGRAMASNSNQPQHF
TRBV24-1,TRBJ2-5,NA,TRBD1,TGTGCCACCAGTGACCCTGGACAGGGAGAAGAGACCCAGTACTTC,CATSDPGQGEETQYF
TRBV7-2,TRBJ2-3,NA,NA,TGTGCCAGCAGCCCCAGGGGTCCAGATACGCAGTATTTT,CASSPRGPDTQYF
TRBV6-2/TRBV6-3,TRBJ2-7,NA,TRBD1,TGTGCCAGCAGTTACCGGGACAGGGGGCGCGTGATAAGCTACGGGCAGTACTTC,CASSYRDRGRVISYGQYF
TRBV19,TRBJ1-2,NA,TRBD1,TGTGCCACCGAGAGGACAGGGGGCAGTGGCTACACCTTC,CATERTGGSGYTF
TRBV6-5,TRBJ1-4,NA,NA,TGTGCCAGCAGTTACGAGACAGGCACTAATGAAAAACTGTTTTTT,CASSYETGTNEKLFF
TRBV23-1,TRBJ1-4,NA,NA,TGCGCCAGCAGTCAACTCCACGACAGAACCTTCACAACTAATGAAAAACTGTTTTTT,CASSQLHDRTFTTNEKLFF
TRBV4-3,TRBJ2-3,once,TRBD2,TGCGCCAGCAGCCCCGACCTAACCGGACTAGCGGGAAAGAGGTATACGCAGTATTTT,CASSPDLTGLAGKRYTQYF
TRBV4-2,TRBJ2-2,NA,NA,TGTGCCAGCAGCCAAGAACCGGAGATCACCGGGGAGCTGTTTTTT,CASSQEPEITGELFF
TRBV10-3,TRBJ2-7,NA,TRBD2,TGTGCCATCAGTGACTCGACTAGCGGGAGCTACGAGCAGTACTTC,CAISDSTSGSYEQYF
TRBV6-1,TRBJ1-6,NA,TRBD1,TGTGCCAGCAGTTTTGCAGGGGGAACACCCCTCCACTTT,CASSFAGGTPLHF
TRBV28,TRBJ2-3,NA,TRBD2,TGTGCCAGCAGCTCTACGACTAGCGGGATTGGCACAGATACGCAGTATTTT,CASSSTTSGIGTDTQYF
TRBV9,TRBJ2-3,NA,TRBD2,TGTGCCAGCAGCGGGTTAGCGGGAGGCGGGGATACGCAGTATTTT,CASSGLAGGGDTQYF
TRBV28,TRBJ1-3,NA,NA,TGTGCCAGCAGATGGTCACAGCACTCTGGAAACACCATATATTTT,CASRWSQHSGNTIYF
TRBV30,TRBJ1-5,NA,NA,TGTGCCTGGAGTGTAGGTACACTAAATCAGCCCCAGCATTTT,CAWSVGTLNQPQHF
TRBV6-1,TRBJ1-2,NA,NA,TGTGCCAGCAGTGAAGGAGGAACCCGATATGGCTACACCTTC,CASSEGGTRYGYTF
TRBV4-3,TRBJ1-4,NA,TRBD1,TGCGCCAGCAGCCAAGAAACTGGAGCAGGGGGTCGAGAAAAACTGTTTTTT,CASSQETGAGGREKLFF
TRBV9,TRBJ2-1,NA,TRBD2,TGTGCCAGCAGCCCTCGTGGGACTAGCGGCAATGAGCAGTTCTTC,CASSPRGTSGNEQFF
TRBV7-9,TRBJ1-2,NA,NA,TGTGCCAGCAGTCCTCCGGACCGAGACAGGAACTATGGCTACACCTTC,CASSPPDRDRNYGYTF
TRBV7-2,TRBJ1-1,NA,NA,TGTGCCAGCAGCGAGACAGTGAACACTGAAGCTTTCTTT,CASSETVNTEAFF
TRBV7-9,TRBJ2-2,once,NA,TGTGCCAGCAGCTTAGCTAACGGCGGGGAGCTGTTTTTT,CASSLANGGELFF
TRBV7-9,TRBJ1-2,NA,NA,TGTGCCAGCAGCTCCACAGTAAACTATGGCTACACCTTC,CASSSTVNYGYTF
TRBV3-1/TRBV3-2,TRBJ2-7,NA,NA,TGTGCCAGCAGCCGCGGAGGCCACGAGCAGTACTTC,CASSRGGHEQYF
TRBV5-6,TRBJ2-2,NA,NA,TGTGCCAGCAGCTTGGGCGGGAAGGGTAAGCCCGGGGAGCTGTTTTTT,CASSLGGKGKPGELFF
TRBV9,TRBJ2-7,NA,NA,TGTGCCAGCAGCCTTCCGGGGAGGAACGAGCAGTACTTC,CASSLPGRNEQYF
TRBV4-2,TRBJ1-2,NA,NA,TGTGCCAGCAGCCAAGATCCCCTCGGCTACACCTTC,CASSQDPLGYTF
TRBV18,TRBJ1-5,NA,NA,TGTGCCAGCTCACCAGGGGGGGGCCTCAATCAGCCCCAGCATTTT,CASSPGGGLNQPQHF
TRBV19,TRBJ2-2,NA,TRBD1,TGTGCCAGTAGTTATTACAGGGGGCGGGAGCTGTTTTTT,CASSYYRGRELFF
TRBV28,TRBJ2-7,once,TRBD1,TGTGCCAGCATATGGGGACAGGGACTCGAGCAGTACTTC,CASIWGQGLEQYF
TRBV7-2,TRBJ2-7,NA,TRBD1,TGTGCCAGCAGCTACCCGGGACAGGGAATTGAGCAGTACTTC,CASSYPGQGIEQYF
TRBV6-4,TRBJ2-3,NA,TRBD2,TGTGCCAGCAGTGACTCAGCTAGCGGGAGGGATACGCAGTATTTT,CASSDSASGRDTQYF
TRBV10-3,TRBJ1-3,NA,TRBD1,TGTGCCATCAGACAGGGGGCTTCCGGAAACACCATATATTTT,CAIRQGASGNTIYF
TRBV2,TRBJ2-1,NA,NA,TGTGCCAGCAGGGCCGGGAGCTCCTACAATGAGCAGTTCTTC,CASRAGSSYNEQFF
TRBV4-1,TRBJ1-4,NA,TRBD1,TGCGCCAGCAGTGCAAAAGGAGGACAGGGTGAAAAACTGTTTTTT,CASSAKGGQGEKLFF
TRBV5-4,TRBJ2-7,NA,TRBD1,TGTGCCAGCAGCTTGAGTTCAGGGGGTGGATCCTACGAGCAGTACTTC,CASSLSSGGGSYEQYF
TRBV28,TRBJ1-5,NA,TRBD1,TGTGCCAGCAGAACCGGGACAGGGGGGTTCGTTTATCTGCGCCCGAATCAGCCCCAGCATTTT,CASRTGTGGFVYLRPNQPQHF
TRBV28,TRBJ2-7,NA,TRBD2,TGTGCCAGCAGTTTAGGCGGGAGCTACGAGCAGTACTTC,CASSLGGSYEQYF
TRBV7-2,TRBJ2-7,NA,TRBD1,TGTGCCAGCAGCTTAATTCCTGGGACAGAAAAACACTACGAGCAGTACTTC,CASSLIPGTEKHYEQYF
TRBV9,TRBJ2-7,NA,NA,TGTGCCAGCAGCGTAGCAGACTCCCTAGAGCAGTACTTC,CASSVADSLEQYF
TRBV27,TRBJ2-7,NA,NA,TGTGCCAGCAGTTGGGCGGGGACCTACGAGCAGTACTTC,CASSWAGTYEQYF